One sample yielded the 23 T cell receptor beta chains listed below, sequenced in a study of cytomegalovirus exposure and HLA in healthy donors (TCRdb year 2017). Library preparation used the immunoSEQ multiplex PCR assay. Not all clones reach the TCRdb copy of this immuneACCESS table, which keeps in-frame sequences only. Checked studies attribute under half of the gap to unresolved V genes and leave the rest unexplained. The sample table records about 250,000 clones; over 75% of these occur just once. Around 12% of the sample lies in the top ten. The sample was PBMCs. These receptors were collected from a man aged 18 to 30 in good health and CMV-seropositive.

The chain combines TRBV10-3 with TRBJ2-7; D remains ambiguous. CDR1 is ENHRY and CDR2 is SYGVKD in the germline V gene. V lost 4 bases to trimming and J lost 0 bases, with 10 bases between them. This CDR3 has 14 amino acids. In nucleotides, the CDR3 is TGTGCCATCAGTGGGACGGAGAGCTCCTACGAGCAGTACTTC. It translates to CAISGTESSYEQYF.

This clone has just one count. V and J are TRBV6-5 and TRBJ2-7, with TRBD1 matching 7 bases. The ends lost 5 bases at V and 1 base at J; junction bases unmatched: 8. Germline V lookup: CDR1 MNHEY, CDR2 SVGAGI. The CDR3 totals 15 residues. The CDR3 DNA reads TGTGCCAGCAGTATGGACAGGACGCCATCCTACGAGCAGTACTTC. Translation: CASSMDRTPSYEQYF.

The chain recombines TRBV28 with TRBJ1-3, with no clear D. V lost 1 base and J 0 bases, leaving 10 bases between the germline ends. The CDR3 is 16 residues long. Germline V lookup: CDR1 MDHEN, CDR2 SYDVKM. The DNA for the CDR3 is TGTGCCAGCAGTTTATACCCAGGAAGCTCTGGAAACACCATATATTTT. This gives the protein CASSLYPGSSGNTIYF.

The chain employs TRBV29-1 and TRBJ1-2; 7 bases are shared with TRBD1. CDR3 length equals 16 residues. The V and J ends lost 6 bases and 0 bases, in that order; junction bases with no gene match: 13. CDR1 SQVTM and CDR2 ANQGSEA come from the germline V gene. The CDR3: CSVPTQGPRSNYGYTF. CDR3 nucleotide sequence: TGCAGCGTCCCCACACAGGGGCCCCGTTCTAACTATGGCTACACCTTC.

CDR3: CASSLLEQETQYF. In nucleotides, the CDR3 is TGCGCCAGCAGCTTGTTGGAGCAAGAGACCCAGTACTTC. The chain combines TRBV5-1 with TRBJ2-5, with unresolved D. V was pared by 1 base and J by 2 bases, with 6 bases between. This CDR3 region has 13 residues. In germline, CDR1 is SGHRS, CDR2 YFSETQ.

The genes are TRBV4-1 and TRBJ2-5; 12 bases fit TRBD2. V shed 4 bases, J shed 5 bases, and the junction held 5 bases outside the gene matches. Germline V lookup: CDR1 MGHRA, CDR2 YSYEKL. CDR3 length equals 15 residues. As DNA, the CDR3 is TGCGCCAGCAGCCCCGGACTAGCGGGGAGGGAGACCCAGTACTTC. This translates into CASSPGLAGRETQYF.

The chain uses TRBV2 and TRBJ2-1; 13 bases map to TRBD2. The trim removed 4 bases at V and 9 bases at J, leaving 6 bases unmatched. The CDR3 loop spans 15 amino acids. Germline V gene sequence: CDR1 SNHLY, CDR2 FYNNEI. CDR3 in DNA: TGTGCCAGCAGTGTACAACTAGCGGGAGGGATTGAGCAGTTCTTC. This codes for CASSVQLAGGIEQFF.

The chain couples TRBV29-1 to TRBJ2-7; D not resolved. This CDR3 has 12 amino acids. Per the germline V gene, CDR1 is SQVTM and CDR2 is ANQGSEA. Trimming left V 6 bases short and J 3 bases short, with 12 bases between. The DNA of the CDR3 is TGCAGCGTCGTGACCGAAATCTACGAGCAGTACTTC. Translated: CSVVTEIYEQYF.

CDR3 nucleotide sequence: TGTGCCAGCAGCCCGAGCCCGACAGGGTCACATGGCTACACCTTC. As protein: CASSPSPTGSHGYTF. The V call is TRBV7-9, the J call TRBJ1-2; 7 bases map to TRBD1. The CDR3 consists of 15 residues. Germline assignment: CDR1 SEHNR and CDR2 FQNEAQ (reference sequence). J was trimmed by 6 bases and V by 5 bases; bases with no gene match: 12.

This clone came up a few times. The V call is TRBV29-1, the J call TRBJ1-1; D is ambiguous. Trimming stripped 4 bases from V and 1 base from J, with 13 bases between. Per germline, CDR1 SQVTM and CDR2 ANQGSEA. The CDR3 is 14 residues long. This CDR3 is CSVGVGSGNTEAFF. CDR3 DNA: TGCAGCGTTGGGGTGGGGTCGGGGAACACTGAAGCTTTCTTT.

The chain employs TRBV20-1 and TRBJ2-1, with 8 bases matching TRBD1. The V and J ends lost 7 bases and 5 bases, in that order; junction bases with no gene match: 1. The CDR3 is 11 residues long. Germline V gives CDR1 DFQATT, CDR2 SNEGSKA (reference sequence). DNA of the CDR3: TGCAGTGGACAGGGGCACAATGAGCAGTTCTTC. Protein: CSGQGHNEQFF.

V gene TRBV29-1 combines with J gene TRBJ1-1; TRBD1 matches at 8 bases. With 0 bases clipped from V and 4 bases from J, the junction kept 10 bases outside the gene matches. The CDR3 sequence is 16 residues long. Germline V CDR1 and CDR2: SQVTM, ANQGSEA. CDR3 region: CSVEDRGRGRSTEAFF. CDR3 nucleotide sequence: TGCAGCGTTGAAGATCGTGGCAGGGGGCGTAGCACTGAAGCTTTCTTT.

The V gene is TRBV6-6, the J gene TRBJ2-7; 7 bases agree with TRBD2. V lost 7 bases to trimming and J lost 11 bases; unmatched junction nucleotides: 14. This CDR3 is built from 13 residues. The V gene's germline CDR1 is MNHNY and CDR2 SVGAGI (reference sequence). The CDR3: CASTPGREGREYF. CDR3 nucleotides: TGTGCCAGCACCCCCGGGCGTGAAGGGAGGGAGTACTTC.

The rearrangement joins TRBV10-3 to TRBJ1-2; D unclear. The V gene lost 3 bases and the J gene lost 3 bases, with 8 bases spanning the gap. CDR1 ENHRY and CDR2 SYGVKD come from the germline V gene. CDR3 length: 13 amino acids. CDR3 sequence (DNA): TGTGCCATCAGTGAAGGTACATACTATGGCTACACCTTC. It yields the protein CAISEGTYYGYTF.

This chain joins TRBV5-6 and TRBJ1-5; 7 positions agree with TRBD1. There are 13 residues in the CDR3. V shed 4 bases, J shed 4 bases, and the junction held 2 bases outside the gene matches. CDR1 and CDR2 from the germline V gene are SGHDT and YYEEEE. CDR3 region: CASSLQGNQPQHF. The CDR3 nucleotides are TGTGCCAGCAGCCTACAGGGGAATCAGCCCCAGCATTTT.

The chain is built from TRBV29-1 and TRBJ1-5; D remains ambiguous. Germline V gene sequence: CDR1 SQVTM, CDR2 ANQGSEA. The CDR3 has 14 amino acids. V was trimmed by 6 bases and J by 4 bases, leaving 16 bases between them. CDR3 sequence: CSVTGSKGNQPQHF. In DNA, the CDR3 is TGCAGCGTGACGGGTTCTAAGGGAAATCAGCCCCAGCATTTT.

The genes are TRBV6-1 and TRBJ2-7; no firm D call. Germline CDR1 reads MNHNS; CDR2 reads SASEGT. The CDR3 runs 13 residues. V was trimmed by 2 bases and J by 2 bases, leaving 7 bases between them. The CDR3 DNA follows: TGTGCCAGCAGTGAACGGTGGACCTACGAGCAGTACTTC. It codes for CASSERWTYEQYF.

The chain couples TRBV5-1 to TRBJ2-1; D remains ambiguous. Germline CDR1 is SGHRS and CDR2 is YFSETQ. The germline V and J ends were trimmed by 3 bases and 0 bases, with 16 bases remaining between them. This CDR3 is 17 amino acids long. The CDR3 loop is CASSSPQSASSYNEQFF. As DNA, the CDR3 is TGCGCCAGCAGCTCCCCTCAGAGCGCTAGCTCCTACAATGAGCAGTTCTTC.

This clone was seen once. The V gene is TRBV10-3, the J gene TRBJ2-7; 9 nucleotides agree with TRBD1. The junction had 9 bases not matched to a gene; V was cut back by 3 bases and J by 6 bases. CDR3 length: 15 residues. Germline CDR1 ENHRY, CDR2 SYGVKD. CDR3 protein: CAISEAGTGFSEQYF. CDR3 nucleotide sequence: TGTGCCATCAGTGAAGCCGGGACAGGGTTCTCCGAGCAGTACTTC.

The chain uses TRBV6-5 and TRBJ1-1, with D perhaps TRBD1 (5 bases). This CDR3 is 16 amino acids long. V gave up 0 bases and J gave up 2 bases, with 13 bases separating them. Germline V gene data show CDR1 as MNHEY and CDR2 as SVGAGI. In DNA, the CDR3 is TGTGCCAGCAGTTACTCATGGGGACGTAGAAACACTGAAGCTTTCTTT. As protein: CASSYSWGRRNTEAFF.

The CDR3 DNA reads TGTGCCAGCAGCGCTGGGGGAGGGCGGGGTGAAAAACTGTTTTTT. Translated: CASSAGGGRGEKLFF. The rearrangement uses TRBV2 and TRBJ1-4; tentatively, D is TRBD1 (5 bases). The CDR3 runs 15 residues. With 6 bases removed from V and 7 bases from J, the gap between germline ends came to 18 bases. Germline V gene sequence: CDR1 SNHLY, CDR2 FYNNEI.

Notes on this clone: Other DNA sequences from this sample encode an identical CDR3 as well. The V call is TRBV5-1, the J call TRBJ2-1, with D tentatively TRBD1 or TRBD2 (5 bases each). This CDR3 is built from 15 residues. CDR1 and CDR2 (germline): SGHRS, YFSETQ. V was cut by 0 bases and J by 4 bases, with 11 bases left in between. CDR3 sequence reads: CASSLAGDGYNEQFF. In DNA, the CDR3 is TGCGCCAGCAGCTTGGCCGGGGACGGATACAATGAGCAGTTCTTC.

The chain links TRBV28 to TRBJ2-7; 10 bases agree with TRBD1. Germline V gene sequence: CDR1 MDHEN, CDR2 SYDVKM. Trimming cost V 6 bases and J 4 bases; bases outside gene matches: 6. The CDR3 loop spans 14 amino acids. The CDR3 DNA reads TGTGCCAGCAGACGACCGGGACAGGGGTACGAGCAGTACTTC. Protein: CASRRPGQGYEQYF.